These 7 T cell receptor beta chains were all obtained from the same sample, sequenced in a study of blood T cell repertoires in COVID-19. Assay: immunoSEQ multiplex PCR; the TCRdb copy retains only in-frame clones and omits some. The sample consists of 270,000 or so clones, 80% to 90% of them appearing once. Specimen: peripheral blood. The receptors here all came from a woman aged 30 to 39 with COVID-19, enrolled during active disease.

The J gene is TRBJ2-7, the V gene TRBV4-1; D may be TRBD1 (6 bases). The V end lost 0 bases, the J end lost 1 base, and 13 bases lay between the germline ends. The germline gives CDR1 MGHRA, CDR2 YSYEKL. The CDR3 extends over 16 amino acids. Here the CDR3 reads CASSQEDVGGSYEQYF. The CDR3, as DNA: TGCGCCAGCAGCCAAGAAGACGTAGGGGGATCCTACGAGCAGTACTTC.

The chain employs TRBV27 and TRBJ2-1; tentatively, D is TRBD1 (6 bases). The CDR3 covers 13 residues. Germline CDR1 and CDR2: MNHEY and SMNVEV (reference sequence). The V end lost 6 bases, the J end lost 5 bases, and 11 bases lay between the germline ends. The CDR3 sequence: CASRQGFHNEQFF. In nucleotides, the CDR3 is TGTGCCAGCAGACAGGGATTCCACAATGAGCAGTTCTTC.

CDR3 in amino acids: CASSPGQGAGNQPQHF. The CDR3 nucleotides read TGTGCCAGCAGCCCGGGACAGGGGGCCGGTAATCAGCCCCAGCATTTT. This rearrangement joins TRBV5-6 to TRBJ1-5, with 12 nucleotides matching TRBD1. V was pared by 4 bases and J by 4 bases, with 6 bases of the junction left unmatched. Germline V gives CDR1 SGHDT, CDR2 YYEEEE. The CDR3 totals 16 residues.

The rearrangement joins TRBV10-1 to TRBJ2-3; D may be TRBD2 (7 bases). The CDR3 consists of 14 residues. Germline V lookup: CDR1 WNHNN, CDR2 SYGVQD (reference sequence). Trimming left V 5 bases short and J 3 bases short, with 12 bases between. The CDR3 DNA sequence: TGCGCCAGCAGTAGGGGGGGGCCGACAGATACGCAGTATTTT. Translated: CASSRGGPTDTQYF.

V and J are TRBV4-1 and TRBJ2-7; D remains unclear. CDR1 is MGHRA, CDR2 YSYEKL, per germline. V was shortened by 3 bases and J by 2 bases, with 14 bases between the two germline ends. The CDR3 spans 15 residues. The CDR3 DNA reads TGCGCCAGCAGCCACCCCATAGGCGGCCCCTACGAGCAGTACTTC. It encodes CASSHPIGGPYEQYF.

Written as DNA, the CDR3 is TGTGCCAGCAGAACGACAGGGTATGGCTACACCTTC. Its translation: CASRTTGYGYTF. The rearrangement links TRBV28 to TRBJ1-2; TRBD1 agrees at 7 bases. This CDR3 has 12 residues. The V and J ends lost 6 bases and 5 bases, in that order; junction bases with no gene match: 3. Germline CDR1 and CDR2: MDHEN and SYDVKM.

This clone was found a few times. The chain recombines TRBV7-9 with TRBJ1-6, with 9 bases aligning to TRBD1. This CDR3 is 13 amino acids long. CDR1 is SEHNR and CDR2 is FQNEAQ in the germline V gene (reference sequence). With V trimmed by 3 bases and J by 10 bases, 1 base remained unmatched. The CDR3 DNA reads TGTGCCAGCAGCTTGACAGGGGGATCACCCCTCCACTTT. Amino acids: CASSLTGGSPLHF.